This passage covers 28 T cell receptor beta chains from one sample sequenced in a study of T cell changes during pregnancy in multiple sclerosis. Some clones are missing from TCRdb's copy, which holds only in-frame ones; the method was immunoSEQ multiplex PCR. Among 30,000 to 40,000 clones listed, approximately 94% were seen once. This specimen consisted of CD4+ T cells from peripheral blood mononuclear cells, obtained in the second trimester of pregnancy. These receptor sequences come from a female donor with multiple sclerosis, enrolled in a pregnancy study.

The gene calls are TRBV10-3 and TRBJ2-1; 7 positions match TRBD1. The CDR3 covers 17 residues. J gave up 2 bases and V 0 bases, and 7 bases lay outside the gene matches. CDR1 is ENHRY and CDR2 is SYGVKD in the germline V gene. The CDR3 nucleotides read TGTGCCATCAGTGAGTCCTCAACAGGGGCCCCCTACAATGAGCAGTTCTTC. Protein: CAISESSTGAPYNEQFF.

The rearrangement links TRBV7-9 to TRBJ2-3; possibly TRBD2 for D (5 bases). The germline gives CDR1 SEHNR, CDR2 FQNEAQ (reference sequence). Trimming shortened V by 5 bases and J by 3 bases, and 12 bases separated the two germline ends. The CDR3 contains 14 residues. CDR3 nucleotide sequence: TGTGCCAGCAGCCGACAAGGCGGGACAGATACGCAGTATTTT. As protein: CASSRQGGTDTQYF.

The V call is TRBV2, the J call TRBJ1-2; possibly TRBD1 for D (6 bases). The CDR3 runs 12 residues. Germline loops: CDR1 SNHLY, CDR2 FYNNEI. V was clipped by 8 bases and J by 2 bases, with 9 bases between them. CDR3 loop: CASVGGNYGYTF. CDR3 sequence (DNA): TGTGCCAGCGTTGGGGGCAACTATGGCTACACCTTC. The full variable domain, rest sourced from reference TRBV2 and TRBJ1-2, is EPEVTQTPSHQVTQMGQEVILRCVPISNHLYFYWYRQILGQKVEFLVSFYNNEISEKSEIFDDQFSVERPDGSNFTLKIRSTKLEDSAMYFCASVGGNYGYTFGSGTRLTVV.

The genes are TRBV29-1 and TRBJ2-1, with 7 bases identical to TRBD1. The V gene's germline CDR1 is SQVTM and CDR2 ANQGSEA. V shed 5 bases and J 9 bases; nucleotides not matched to a gene: 10. The CDR3 has 13 amino acids. Here the CDR3 reads CSVPSTGDPEQFF. The CDR3 DNA follows: TGCAGCGTTCCCTCAACAGGGGACCCTGAGCAGTTCTTC.

This chain connects TRBV28 to TRBJ1-5; D perhaps matches TRBD1 (6 bases). Germline CDR1 reads MDHEN; CDR2 reads SYDVKM. V was pared by 6 bases and J by 4 bases, with 16 bases between. There are 15 residues in the CDR3. Here the CDR3 reads CASSQNRVGNQPQHF. CDR3 in DNA: TGTGCCAGCAGCCAAAACAGGGTAGGGAATCAGCCCCAGCATTTT. The full variable domain, with the rest looked up from reference TRBV28 and TRBJ1-5, is DVKVTQSSRYLVKRTGEKVFLECVQDMDHENMFWYRQDPGLGLRLIYFSYDVKMKEKGDIPEGYSVSREKKERFSLILESASTNQTSMYLCASSQNRVGNQPQHFGDGTRLSIL.

This CDR3 is CASSREGVGELFF. CDR3 nucleotides: TGTGCCAGCAGTAGGGAGGGGGTCGGGGAGCTGTTTTTT. The rearrangement links TRBV6-5 to TRBJ2-2; D might be TRBD2 (7 bases). This CDR3 comprises 13 residues. Between the trimmed V and J ends, which lost 5 bases and 7 bases, there was a span of 11 bases. Germline CDR1 and CDR2: MNHEY and SVGAGI.

The rearrangement uses TRBV7-9 and TRBJ2-1; D may be TRBD1 (5 bases). The CDR3 contains 14 residues. The ends were cut back, 0 bases at V and 4 bases at J, with 7 bases in the middle. Germline V gene lookup returns CDR1 SEHNR and CDR2 FQNEAQ (reference sequence). The CDR3 loop reads CASSLAREYNEQFF. Here the CDR3 DNA reads TGTGCCAGCAGCTTAGCCAGGGAATACAATGAGCAGTTCTTC.

The genes are TRBV5-1 and TRBJ2-1, with 8 bases lining up with TRBD2. The CDR3 has 16 amino acids. Germline loops: CDR1 SGHRS, CDR2 YFSETQ. V lost 5 bases and J lost 6; bases outside the gene matches: 13. The CDR3 DNA reads as TGCGCCAGCAGGGAGGGCGGGGGGCTTACCGCCAATGAGCAGTTCTTC. It translates to CASREGGGLTANEQFF.

This sequence joins TRBV5-6 and TRBJ2-1; 7 nucleotides match TRBD2. Germline-derived CDR1 and CDR2 are SGHDT and YYEEEE. J lost 5 bases, V lost 4 bases, and 6 bases had no gene match. The CDR3 is 14 amino acids. The CDR3 sequence is CASSPPGGNNEQFF. For the CDR3, the DNA is TGTGCCAGCAGCCCCCCGGGGGGAAACAATGAGCAGTTCTTC.

This clone appeared a single time. The J gene is TRBJ2-7, the V gene TRBV7-2; TRBD2 aligns across 9 bases. Trimming cost V 5 bases and J 5 bases; bases outside gene matches: 13. The CDR3 length is 16 residues. The V gene's germline CDR1 is SGHTA and CDR2 FQGNSA. The DNA of the CDR3 is TGTGCCAGCAGCCTTCTTAGCGGGGGCCCTCGGCACGAGCAGTACTTC. Translating it yields CASSLLSGGPRHEQYF.

A few counts support this clone. This chain joins TRBV12-5 and TRBJ1-1; D is perhaps TRBD1 (6 bases). CDR3 size: 12 residues. The germline V gene encodes CDR1 LGHNT and CDR2 FRNRAP. Trimming stripped 5 bases from V and 3 bases from J, with 7 bases between. DNA of the CDR3: TGTGCTAGTGGTCCAGGGGACACTGAAGCTTTCTTT. Translation gives CASGPGDTEAFF.

The chain employs TRBV2 and TRBJ1-2; 9 positions agree with TRBD1. J lost 9 bases, V lost 4 bases, and 9 bases had no gene match. This CDR3 spans 14 amino acids. Per the germline V gene, CDR1 is SNHLY and CDR2 is FYNNEI. The chain's CDR3 is CASSGLRQGDSYTF. CDR3 DNA sequence: TGTGCCAGCAGTGGGCTTCGACAGGGGGATAGCTACACCTTC. Full variable domain (remainder filled in from reference TRBV2 and TRBJ1-2): EPEVTQTPSHQVTQMGQEVILRCVPISNHLYFYWYRQILGQKVEFLVSFYNNEISEKSEIFDDQFSVERPDGSNFTLKIRSTKLEDSAMYFCASSGLRQGDSYTFGSGTRLTVV.

The rearrangement joins TRBV29-1 to TRBJ1-2; 7 bases align to TRBD1. CDR1 is SQVTM and CDR2 is ANQGSEA in the germline V gene. Losses at the gene ends were 6 bases for V and 6 bases for J; bases not matched to a gene: 10. This CDR3 is built from 13 residues. The CDR3 loop is CSVIVQGGNGYTF. CDR3 in DNA: TGCAGCGTGATTGTGCAGGGGGGTAATGGCTACACCTTC.

V and J are TRBV12-5 and TRBJ2-3; D not certain. The CDR3 loop spans 14 amino acids. Trimming removed 4 bases from V and 5 bases from J, with 13 bases in between. Looked up from germline, CDR1 is LGHNT and CDR2 is FRNRAP. The CDR3 protein is CASGSLFAGDTQYF. In DNA, the CDR3 is TGTGCTAGTGGTTCGCTTTTCGCAGGAGATACGCAGTATTTT.

The chain uses TRBV5-4 and TRBJ1-1; 8 nucleotides line up with TRBD1. The junction had 7 bases not matched to a gene; V was cut back by 4 bases and J by 2 bases. The germline V gene encodes CDR1 SGHNT and CDR2 YYREEE (reference sequence). The CDR3 spans 15 residues. The CDR3, as DNA: TGTGCCAGCAGCCTGAGGACAGGGACTAACACTGAAGCTTTCTTT. Its translation is CASSLRTGTNTEAFF.

V and J are TRBV6-4 and TRBJ2-3, with 10 bases matching TRBD1. Per germline, CDR1 MRHNA and CDR2 SNTAGT. The CDR3 runs to 15 residues. V lost 4 bases to trimming and J lost 2 bases; unmatched junction nucleotides: 3. In DNA form, the CDR3 reads TGTGCCAGCAGTGCGGGACAGGGGTACACAGATACGCAGTATTTT. Encoded protein: CASSAGQGYTDTQYF.

This chain links TRBV14 with TRBJ2-3; TRBD2 agrees at 12 bases. Germline lookup yields CDR1 SGHDN and CDR2 FVKESK. The CDR3 is 15 amino acids. J lost 3 bases, V lost 5 bases, and 3 bases had no gene match. The CDR3 DNA is TGTGCCAGCAGCACACTAGCGGGAGGAACAGATACGCAGTATTTT. Residues: CASSTLAGGTDTQYF.

The chain is built from TRBV2 and TRBJ2-7; 9 bases map to TRBD1. This CDR3 comprises 16 residues. With V trimmed by 8 bases and J by 2 bases, 13 bases remained unmatched. Germline lookup yields CDR1 SNHLY and CDR2 FYNNEI. The CDR3 here is CASFGSDGTGTYEQYF. The CDR3 coding sequence is TGTGCCAGCTTTGGGTCTGACGGGACAGGGACCTACGAGCAGTACTTC.

This chain links TRBV18 with TRBJ2-7, with 7 bases lining up with TRBD1. The CDR3 runs 15 residues. J gave up 2 bases and V 3 bases, and 7 bases lay outside the gene matches. Germline V CDR1 and CDR2: KGHSH, LQKENI. The CDR3 sequence is CASSPTRGQTYEQYF. The CDR3 coding sequence is TGTGCCAGCTCACCGACGAGGGGGCAGACCTACGAGCAGTACTTC. The full variable domain, in which reference TRBV18 and TRBJ2-7 provide the parts outside the CDR3, is NAGVMQNPRHLVRRRGQEARLRCSPMKGHSHVYWYRQLPEEGLKFMVYLQKENIIDESGMPKERFSAEFPKEGPSILRIQQVVRGDSAAYFCASSPTRGQTYEQYFGPGTRLTVT.

V and J are TRBV19 and TRBJ2-5, with D perhaps matching TRBD2 (7 bases). Germline CDR1 and CDR2: LNHDA and SQIVND (reference sequence). The V end was cut by 3 bases, the J end by 0 bases, with 14 bases between. The CDR3 covers 16 residues. Here the CDR3 DNA reads TGTGCCAGTAGTATCATCGGGAGGACAGACCAAGAGACCCAGTACTTC. The encoded protein is CASSIIGRTDQETQYF. Using reference TRBV19 and TRBJ2-5 for the parts outside the CDR3, the full variable domain is DGGITQSPKYLFRKEGQNVTLSCEQNLNHDAMYWYRQDPGQGLRLIYYSQIVNDFQKGDIAEGYSVSREKKESFPLTVTSAQKNPTAFYLCASSIIGRTDQETQYFGPGTRLLVL.

The gene calls are TRBV7-9 and TRBJ2-1; tentative D call: TRBD1 (5 bases). The germline gives CDR1 SEHNR, CDR2 FQNEAQ (reference sequence). Trimming removed 0 bases from V and 6 bases from J, with 12 bases in between. CDR3 length equals 15 residues. The CDR3 DNA follows: TGTGCCAGCAGCTTAGCCCACCAGGGTGCCAATGAGCAGTTCTTC. Its protein product is CASSLAHQGANEQFF. Supplemented by reference TRBV7-9 and TRBJ2-1, the full variable domain reads DTGVSQNPRHKITKRGQNVTFRCDPISEHNRLYWYRQTLGQGPEFLTYFQNEAQLEKSRLLSDRFSAERPKGSFSTLEIQRTEQGDSAMYLCASSLAHQGANEQFFGPGTRLTVL.

The chain employs TRBV30 and TRBJ2-5; possible D gene TRBD1, 6 bases. The CDR3 extends over 11 amino acids. The V and J ends lost 8 bases and 3 bases respectively, with 10 bases between them. CDR1 is GTSNPN and CDR2 is SVGIG in the germline V gene (reference sequence). The CDR3 DNA follows: TGTGCCAGACGGACAGAAGAGACCCAGTACTTC. Protein: CARRTEETQYF. The complete variable domain, with remaining parts taken from reference TRBV30 and TRBJ2-5, reads SQTIHQWPATLVQPVGSPLSLECTVEGTSNPNLYWYRQAAGRGLQLLFYSVGIGQISSEVPQNLSASRPQDRQFILSSKKLLLSDSGFYLCARRTEETQYFGPGTRLLVL.

The chain has TRBV7-9 and TRBJ2-7; TRBD1 agrees at 8 bases. V shed 1 base and J 3 bases; nucleotides not matched to a gene: 5. CDR1 and CDR2 from the germline V gene are SEHNR and FQNEAQ (reference sequence). This CDR3 spans 15 amino acids. The CDR3 region has the DNA TGTGCCAGCAGCTTAGGGGGACAGGCTGGCTACGAGCAGTACTTC. Translated: CASSLGGQAGYEQYF. Full variable domain (rest looked up from reference TRBV7-9 and TRBJ2-7): DTGVSQNPRHKITKRGQNVTFRCDPISEHNRLYWYRQTLGQGPEFLTYFQNEAQLEKSRLLSDRFSAERPKGSFSTLEIQRTEQGDSAMYLCASSLGGQAGYEQYFGPGTRLTVT.

J is TRBJ2-3 and V is TRBV10-3, with 16 bases matching TRBD2. This CDR3 is 19 amino acids long. With 1 base clipped from V and 4 bases from J, the junction kept 8 bases outside the gene matches. The germline V gene encodes CDR1 ENHRY and CDR2 SYGVKD. The CDR3 DNA reads as TGTGCCATCAGTGAGTTAGAAGGGACTAGCGGGGGGGCCCCAGATACGCAGTATTTT. It codes for CAISELEGTSGGAPDTQYF.

This chain uses TRBV19 with TRBJ2-5; 7 positions agree with TRBD1. The CDR3 has 14 amino acids. Trimming removed 6 bases from V and 5 bases from J; junction bases left unmatched: 9. Germline-derived CDR1 and CDR2 are LNHDA and SQIVND (reference sequence). This CDR3 reads CASRGTENEETQYF. Written as DNA, the CDR3 is TGTGCCAGTAGGGGGACAGAGAATGAGGAGACCCAGTACTTC.

The V gene is TRBV29-1, the J gene TRBJ1-2; TRBD1 aligns across 8 bases. The CDR3 length is 14 residues. With V trimmed by 1 base and J by 8 bases, 9 bases remained unmatched. CDR1 is SQVTM, CDR2 ANQGSEA, per germline. CDR3 nucleotide sequence: TGCAGCGTTGAAGGGGGGACAGGATGGTACGGCTACACCTTC. The encoded protein is CSVEGGTGWYGYTF. Drawing the rest from reference TRBV29-1 and TRBJ1-2, the complete variable domain is SAVISQKPSRDICQRGTSLTIQCQVDSQVTMMFWYRQQPGQSLTLIATANQGSEATYESGFVIDKFPISRPNLTFSTLTVSNMSPEDSSIYLCSVEGGTGWYGYTFGSGTRLTVV.

The genes are TRBV27 and TRBJ2-7; possibly TRBD1 for D (6 bases). V was trimmed by 0 bases and J by 12 bases, leaving 24 bases between them. Germline assignment: CDR1 MNHEY and CDR2 SMNVEV (reference sequence). The CDR3 runs to 16 residues. The CDR3 nucleotides are TGTGCCAGCAGTTTATCCCCATCGGGACATAATTCCCCGTGGTACTTC. Its protein is CASSLSPSGHNSPWYF.

V and J are TRBV2 and TRBJ2-4; tentative D call: TRBD1 (5 bases). Germline values: CDR1 SNHLY, CDR2 FYNNEI. The CDR3 has 14 amino acids. Trimming shortened V by 6 bases and J by 2 bases, and 11 bases separated the two germline ends. CDR3 region: CASRFRVSKNIQYF. CDR3 bases: TGTGCCAGCAGGTTCAGGGTCTCCAAAAACATTCAGTACTTC.